This T cell receptor (beta chain) was sequenced in a study of blood T cell repertoires in COVID-19 (dated by TCRdb to the early 2020s). For the study in its entirety: Samples covering the acute and convalescent phases of COVID-19 were provided by collaborators in the United States, Italy and Spain. The prospective study material was composed of cDNA or gDNA derived from T cells, B-cell-depleted T cells, or PBMCs. Subjects who had been exposed to COVID-19, were actively infected with it, or had recovered from it provided the deeply sampled blood TCRbeta repertoires that made up the dataset. The repertoires were released in a freely available public database intended as a resource for research on the immune response to SARS-CoV-2. The samples were drawn from two sources: the first 160 participants of the ongoing ImmuneRACE study, and about 1,300 subjects contributed by 6 global collaborators. The sample metadata nearly always contained a de-identified subject ID, COVID-19 status, age in years and sex. Where available, HLA class I and class II types were obtained from metadata supplied by the sample provider rather than from assay-based typing.

Concerning this clone: Its antigen is still unknown. It has no much larger one-base neighbor in the sample; base qualities were not kept.

TCRbeta CDR3 regions were amplified from genomic DNA using the immunoSEQ Assay, a bias-controlled multiplex PCR. Regarding the original processing steps: Nucleated cell counts per sample were estimated from amplification of reference gene primers within the assay. To quantify the absolute abundance of each unique TCRbeta CDR3 rearrangement, sequence reads were collapsed and filtered. For each sample, productive Simpson clonality was calculated as the square root of Simpson's diversity index across productive rearrangements. The immuneACCESS repertoire file appears here via TCRdb, limited to in-frame rearrangements. These files lack a portion of the clones; in checked studies, under half of the deficit traces to unresolved V genes, and the cause of the others is not known. V, J and clone size are those of that table, while D and trimming were read from the DNA. The sample has approximately 400,000 clones on record, about nine tenths of them singletons. The top ten hold about 0.86% of the sample.

What the study reported, not specific to this receptor: The quantity of clinical and demographic metadata differed by source and by participant and was supplied without curation.

At the junction V is shortened by 4 bases and J by 6 bases; bases outside the gene matches: 8. CDR1 and CDR2 are drawn from the germline V gene: SGHRS, YFSETQ. The CDR3 sequence holds 15 residues, the cysteine and phenylalanine included. Here the CDR3 DNA is all that survives: 45 bases in frame from base 1. Participants in the prospective study were enrolled through a virtual design, were aged roughly 18 to 100 years, and lived in about 25 United States geographic areas. In the prospective study, cohorts were assigned on the basis of participant-reported clinical history obtained from a screening survey and a study questionnaire. A participant counted as exposed if, within 2 weeks of entering the study, that participant had been in contact with someone who had a PCR-confirmed or clinician-diagnosed COVID-19 case. Mobile phlebotomists in the prospective study collected whole blood, serum and a nasopharyngeal or oropharyngeal swab from every participant. Over a roughly two-month period, participants in the prospective study had the option of providing additional blood draws and questionnaires. Blood samples from the prospective study were shipped frozen or at room temperature prior to DNA extraction.

This receptor chain uses TRBV5-1 and TRBJ1-2, with 11 middle bases fitting TRBD1. The sample was PBMCs or T cells enriched from blood (not recorded which). This TCR was sampled from a woman aged 40 to 50 who had been exposed to COVID-19. The CDR3 reads CASSRAGQGADGYTF. The nucleotide sequence is given as TGCGCCAGCAGCCGGGCCGGACAGGGGGCTGATGGCTACACCTTC.